This T cell receptor (beta chain) came from a study of cytomegalovirus exposure and HLA in healthy donors. Study observations and caveats: Later analysis showed TCR association rates varying by HLA locus, highest for DRB1 and lowest for HLA-C.

On this clone: What it binds is not known.

PCR involved 60 Vbeta and 13 Jbeta primers. Method: immunoSEQ multiplex PCR; TCRdb's copy keeps in-frame clones and lacks some. The data contain 180,000 or so clones, 70% to 80% of them seen just once; the ten biggest clones take up roughly 1.5%. Source material: PBMCs. This TCR derives from a man between 18 and 29 years old in good health and CMV-seronegative.

CDR3 DNA sequence: TGCGCCAGCAGCTTTTGGACTAGTTCCTACGAGCAGTACTTC. This encodes CASSFWTSSYEQYF. This chain connects TRBV5-1 to TRBJ2-7; 7 bases fit TRBD2. Germline V gene lookup returns CDR1 SGHRS and CDR2 YFSETQ. V lost 2 bases, J lost 1 base, and 3 bases stayed unmatched. This CDR3 is 14 amino acids long. Variable domain in full (rest from reference TRBV5-1 and TRBJ2-7): KAGVTQTPRYLIKTRGQQVTLSCSPISGHRSVSWYQQTPGQGLQFLFEYFSETQRNKGNFPGRFSGRQFSNSRSEMNVSTLELGDSALYLCASSFWTSSYEQYFGPGTRLTVT.